This passage covers 15 T cell receptor beta chains from one sample sequenced in a study of cytomegalovirus exposure and HLA in healthy donors. Use of 60 Vbeta and 13 Jbeta primers characterized the PCR. Assay used: immunoSEQ multiplex PCR; TCRdb lists only in-frame clones, some missing. The sample has under 200,000 clones, 80% seen once. Sequencing was done on a sample of PBMCs. Receptors originate from a man aged 35-49 years in good health and CMV-seronegative.

The chain joins TRBV29-1 to TRBJ2-3, with 10 bases lining up with TRBD1. This CDR3 is built from 14 residues. Germline loops: CDR1 SQVTM, CDR2 ANQGSEA. V lost 5 bases to trimming and J lost 5 bases; unmatched junction nucleotides: 7. The CDR3 region is CSVTGTGVRDTQYF. CDR3 DNA: TGCAGCGTTACCGGGACAGGGGTGCGAGATACGCAGTATTTT.

The CDR3 coding sequence is TGCGCCAGCAGCCAAGAAATATGGGCGGGGGGGGACAATGAGCAGTTCTTC. Its translation: CASSQEIWAGGDNEQFF. The chain links TRBV4-3 to TRBJ2-1; 9 bases fit TRBD2. This CDR3 contains 17 residues. The V and J ends lost 0 bases and 5 bases, in that order; junction bases with no gene match: 8. CDR1 is LGHNA, CDR2 YSLEER, per germline.

Comment on this clone: Relative to the germline gene, one junction end is altered; a read error may explain this. CDR3 in amino acids: CASSLAGIAGPEETQYF. In DNA, the CDR3 is TGTGCCAGCAGCCTAGCAGGAATAGCGGGCCCAGAAGAGACCCAGTACTTC. The V and J genes are TRBV7-6 and TRBJ2-5; 7 bases fit TRBD2. Germline CDR1 and CDR2: SGHVS and FNYEAQ. The CDR3 length is 17 residues.

The chain uses TRBV10-3 and TRBJ2-7; D call uncertain. V dropped 4 bases and J dropped 3 bases, with 13 bases sitting between them. The V gene's germline CDR1 is ENHRY and CDR2 SYGVKD. The CDR3 is 14 residues long. The CDR3 sequence: CAISGPNSFYEQYF. DNA for the CDR3: TGTGCCATCAGTGGGCCGAACAGCTTCTACGAGCAGTACTTC.

J is TRBJ2-7 and V is TRBV5-1; possibly TRBD2 for D (7 bases). The CDR3 is 15 residues long. CDR1 is SGHRS and CDR2 is YFSETQ in the germline V gene. V lost 4 bases to trimming and J lost 7 bases, with 21 bases between them. The CDR3 region is CASSVPGGPSGEQYF. The DNA for the CDR3 is TGCGCCAGCAGCGTCCCCGGGGGGCCCTCGGGGGAGCAGTACTTC. Combining the CDR3 with reference TRBV5-1 and TRBJ2-7 gives the whole variable domain KAGVTQTPRYLIKTRGQQVTLSCSPISGHRSVSWYQQTPGQGLQFLFEYFSETQRNKGNFPGRFSGRQFSNSRSEMNVSTLELGDSALYLCASSVPGGPSGEQYFGPGTRLTVT.

This clone has more than one count but fewer than ten. The chain links TRBV5-4 to TRBJ1-1; 7 nucleotides agree with TRBD1. This CDR3 contains 14 residues. V trimming: 6 bases; J trimming: 0 bases; junction bases outside the gene matches: 5. The V gene's germline CDR1 is SGHNT and CDR2 YYREEE (reference sequence). The CDR3 region is CASTPTGMNTEAFF. As DNA, the CDR3 is TGTGCCAGCACCCCGACAGGGATGAACACTGAAGCTTTCTTT.

This clone occurred once. The chain joins TRBV6-4 to TRBJ2-3; a possible D gene is TRBD2 (5 bases). V lost 4 bases, J lost 3 bases, and 8 bases lay in between. There are 13 residues in the CDR3. Per germline, CDR1 MRHNA and CDR2 SNTAGT. This CDR3 reads CASSGPGTDTQYF. CDR3 nucleotide sequence: TGTGCCAGCAGTGGTCCGGGGACAGATACGCAGTATTTT.

The V call is TRBV27, the J call TRBJ1-1, with 7 bases fitting TRBD1. V shed 7 bases, J shed 5 bases, and the junction held 7 bases outside the gene matches. Germline loops: CDR1 MNHEY, CDR2 SMNVEV (reference sequence). There are 13 residues in the CDR3. This CDR3 is CASTQRGRTEAFF. As DNA, the CDR3 is TGTGCCAGCACTCAGAGGGGGCGGACTGAAGCTTTCTTT.

This chain uses TRBV5-6 with TRBJ2-1, with 8 nucleotides matching TRBD2. The CDR3 has 16 residues. Germline assignment: CDR1 SGHDT and CDR2 YYEEEE. The V gene end was trimmed by 0 bases and the J gene end by 7 bases; junction bases not matched to a gene: 9. The CDR3: CASSLAGLAGDNEQFF. CDR3 bases: TGTGCCAGCAGCTTGGCCGGCCTAGCGGGCGATAATGAGCAGTTCTTC. The full variable domain, its missing parts supplied by reference TRBV5-6 and TRBJ2-1, is DAGVTQSPTHLIKTRGQQVTLRCSPKSGHDTVSWYQQALGQGPQFIFQYYEEEERQRGNFPDRFSGHQFPNYSSELNVNALLLGDSALYLCASSLAGLAGDNEQFFGPGTRLTVL.

This chain links TRBV15 with TRBJ1-5, with D possibly TRBD1 on 6 matching bases. V was cut by 5 bases and J by 4 bases, with 15 bases left in between. Germline V gene data show CDR1 as LNHNV and CDR2 as YYDKDF (reference sequence). The CDR3 has 15 amino acids. The CDR3 protein is CATSQGPPNNQPQHF. The CDR3 nucleotides are TGTGCCACCAGCCAGGGGCCGCCAAATAATCAGCCCCAGCATTTT.

The chain has TRBV9 and TRBJ1-2, with 8 nucleotides matching TRBD1. Germline V lookup: CDR1 SGDLS, CDR2 YYNGEE. V was pared by 1 base and J by 7 bases, with 9 bases of the junction left unmatched. The CDR3 sequence is 15 residues long. CDR3 protein: CASSVLQGGEAGYTF. In DNA form, the CDR3 reads TGTGCCAGCAGCGTACTACAGGGGGGAGAGGCTGGCTACACCTTC. The complete variable domain, with remaining parts taken from reference TRBV9 and TRBJ1-2, reads DSGVTQTPKHLITATGQRVTLRCSPRSGDLSVYWYQQSLDQGLQFLIQYYNGEERAKGNILERFSAQQFPDLHSELNLSSLELGDSALYFCASSVLQGGEAGYTFGSGTRLTVV.

V usage is TRBV2 and J usage is TRBJ1-2, with TRBD1 as a possible D gene (6 bases). CDR1 and CDR2 (germline): SNHLY, FYNNEI. CDR3 length: 14 residues. V dropped 6 bases and J dropped 2 bases, with 13 bases sitting between them. The chain's CDR3 is CASRALDRNYGYTF. CDR3 nucleotides: TGTGCCAGCAGAGCCTTAGACAGGAACTATGGCTACACCTTC.

This clone showed up just a few times. This chain connects TRBV19 to TRBJ1-5; D possibly corresponds to TRBD1 (5 bases). The CDR3 is 13 residues long. The germline V and J ends were trimmed by 10 bases and 1 base, with 11 bases remaining between them. Germline V CDR1 and CDR2: LNHDA, SQIVND (reference sequence). The CDR3 sequence is CATLRGSNQPQHF. The DNA of the CDR3 is TGTGCCACCCTACGGGGGAGCAATCAGCCCCAGCATTTT.

The chain recombines TRBV2 with TRBJ2-3; perhaps TRBD1 as D (6 bases). The CDR3 spans 13 residues. Per germline, CDR1 SNHLY and CDR2 FYNNEI. V was pared by 3 bases and J by 5 bases, with 9 bases between. The CDR3 DNA sequence: TGTGCCAGCAGTGAGGACAGAGAAGATACGCAGTATTTT. It is translated as CASSEDREDTQYF.

The rearrangement links TRBV30 to TRBJ1-5, with 10 bases lining up with TRBD1. J lost 1 base, V lost 5 bases, and 11 bases had no gene match. Per the germline V gene, CDR1 is GTSNPN and CDR2 is SVGIG (reference sequence). The length of the CDR3 is 17 residues. This CDR3 reads CAWARSDRGNSNQPQHF. The DNA of the CDR3 is TGTGCCTGGGCTAGATCGGACAGGGGGAACAGCAATCAGCCCCAGCATTTT.